The 22 T cell receptor beta chains in this list originate from one sample, sequenced in a study of blood T cell repertoires in COVID-19. Here immunoSEQ multiplex PCR was the method, and the copy in TCRdb shows in-frame clones only, minus some. The table lists approximately 77,000 clones, roughly 78% of them singletons. The sequenced material came from peripheral blood. These receptors all come from a woman in her seventies with acute or convalescent COVID-19.

This chain uses TRBV7-6 with TRBJ1-3, with a possible D match to TRBD1 (5 bases). Germline V lookup: CDR1 SGHVS, CDR2 FNYEAQ. The germline V and J ends were trimmed by 1 base and 1 base, with 17 bases remaining between them. The CDR3 extends over 18 amino acids. For the CDR3, the DNA is TGTGCCAGCAGCTTAGGTTGGGAAGGGGCTAAGTCTGGAAACACCATATATTTT. Residues: CASSLGWEGAKSGNTIYF.

This clone turned up a few times. J is TRBJ1-2 and V is TRBV27; D possibly corresponds to TRBD1 (6 bases). Germline CDR1 reads MNHEY; CDR2 reads SMNVEV (reference sequence). This CDR3 has 15 amino acids. V was pared by 1 base and J by 2 bases, with 11 bases between. This CDR3 is CASSLFGRGNYGYTF. As DNA, the CDR3 is TGTGCCAGCAGTTTATTCGGCAGGGGAAACTATGGCTACACCTTC.

The chain uses TRBV6-4 and TRBJ2-1; D is undetermined. The CDR3 consists of 13 residues. Germline V lookup: CDR1 MRHNA, CDR2 SNTAGT. The V end lost 8 bases, the J end lost 6 bases, and 14 bases lay between the germline ends. CDR3 nucleotide sequence: TGTGCCAGCCCTCCCCCAGCTAGCAATGAGCAGTTCTTC. It codes for CASPPPASNEQFF.

The gene calls are TRBV4-1 and TRBJ1-1, with D maybe TRBD1 (6 bases). Germline V gene sequence: CDR1 MGHRA, CDR2 YSYEKL. V lost 3 bases and J 5 bases, leaving 13 bases between the germline ends. The CDR3 runs 14 residues. The CDR3 protein is CASSHLAGATEAFF. Here the CDR3 DNA reads TGCGCCAGCAGCCACCTCGCAGGGGCAACTGAAGCTTTCTTT.

The chain links TRBV27 to TRBJ2-7; 11 bases are a match to TRBD2. The germline gives CDR1 MNHEY, CDR2 SMNVEV (reference sequence). The V gene end was trimmed by 5 bases and the J gene end by 2 bases; junction bases not matched to a gene: 5. CDR3 length: 15 residues. Written as DNA, the CDR3 is TGTGCCAGCAGTCCTCGACTAGCGGGGACCTACGAGCAGTACTTC. This gives the protein CASSPRLAGTYEQYF.

The J gene is TRBJ2-1, the V gene TRBV4-3; 8 bases align to TRBD1. Germline CDR1 reads LGHNA; CDR2 reads YSLEER. There are 15 residues in the CDR3. V was pared by 2 bases and J by 6 bases, with 6 bases of the junction left unmatched. The CDR3 region is CASSQFQGAGNEQFF. CDR3 in DNA: TGCGCCAGCAGCCAATTCCAGGGGGCGGGCAATGAGCAGTTCTTC.

The chain is built from TRBV7-2 and TRBJ1-1, with D hard to call. Germline-derived CDR1 and CDR2 are SGHTA and FQGNSA. CDR3 length equals 11 residues. Between the trimmed V and J ends, which lost 2 bases and 8 bases, there was a span of 6 bases. As DNA, the CDR3 is TGTGCCAGCAGCTTACTGTCCGAAGCTTTCTTT. This translates into CASSLLSEAFF.

The chain uses TRBV7-8 and TRBJ2-6; TRBD2 might be the D (5 bases). V lost 5 bases to trimming and J lost 0 bases, with 20 bases between them. Germline CDR1 is SGHVS and CDR2 is FQNEAQ. This CDR3 has 19 amino acids. The CDR3 here is CASSTKRRFSLSGANVLTF. DNA for the CDR3: TGTGCCAGCAGCACAAAGAGGAGGTTCTCCCTCTCTGGGGCCAACGTCCTGACTTTC. The variable domain in full, completed from reference TRBV7-8 and TRBJ2-6, reads GAGVSQSPRYKVAKRGQDVALRCDPISGHVSLFWYQQALGQGPEFLTYFQNEAQLDKSGLPSDRFFAERPEGSVSTLKIQRTQQEDSAVYLCASSTKRRFSLSGANVLTFGAGSRLTVL.

This rearrangement joins TRBV2 to TRBJ1-2, with 7 nucleotides matching TRBD1. Per germline, CDR1 SNHLY and CDR2 FYNNEI. The CDR3 runs to 17 residues. After removal of 6 bases from V and 4 bases from J, the junction contained 17 bases not matched to a gene. The CDR3 nucleotides are TGTGCCAGCAGCACCGGGACAGAACATTCTATCACCTATGGCTACACCTTC. This gives the protein CASSTGTEHSITYGYTF.

The chain employs TRBV12-3 or TRBV12-4 and TRBJ1-5, with 7 bases identical to TRBD1. The CDR3 consists of 13 residues. The ends lost 5 bases at V and 7 bases at J; junction bases unmatched: 5. The CDR3 DNA sequence: TGTGCCAGCAGTCGACAGGGTGGGCAGCCCCAGCATTTT. As protein: CASSRQGGQPQHF.

This clone was seen only once. The genes are TRBV9 and TRBJ1-5; a possible D gene is TRBD1 (6 bases). The germline V gene encodes CDR1 SGDLS and CDR2 YYNGEE. V was pared by 3 bases and J by 3 bases, with 10 bases between. This CDR3 contains 14 residues. Here the CDR3 reads CASSAGHTNQPQHF. The CDR3 DNA reads TGTGCCAGCAGCGCGGGACATACCAATCAGCCCCAGCATTTT. The complete variable domain, with remaining parts taken from reference TRBV9 and TRBJ1-5, reads DSGVTQTPKHLITATGQRVTLRCSPRSGDLSVYWYQQSLDQGLQFLIQYYNGEERAKGNILERFSAQQFPDLHSELNLSSLELGDSALYFCASSAGHTNQPQHFGDGTRLSIL.

V gene TRBV4-3 combines with J gene TRBJ2-2; 8 bases fit TRBD1. The CDR3 loop spans 18 amino acids. With V trimmed by 1 base and J by 4 bases, 11 bases remained unmatched. Germline V gene lookup returns CDR1 LGHNA and CDR2 YSLEER. The CDR3 loop reads CASSQAASLQGGTGELFF. CDR3 DNA sequence: TGCGCCAGCAGCCAAGCGGCCTCCTTACAGGGGGGCACCGGGGAGCTGTTTTTT.

The V gene is TRBV7-6, the J gene TRBJ2-1; 8 bases are shared with TRBD2. Germline CDR1 and CDR2: SGHVS and FNYEAQ. V lost 5 bases, J lost 5 bases, and 5 bases stayed unmatched. The CDR3 totals 14 residues. CDR3 region: CASSPIAGHNEQFF. The CDR3 coding sequence is TGTGCCAGCAGCCCCATAGCGGGGCACAATGAGCAGTTCTTC. The full variable domain, in which reference TRBV7-6 and TRBJ2-1 provide the parts outside the CDR3, is GAGVSQSPRYKVTKRGQDVALRCDPISGHVSLYWYRQALGQGPEFLTYFNYEAQQDKSGLPNDRFSAERPEGSISTLTIQRTEQRDSAMYRCASSPIAGHNEQFFGPGTRLTVL.

The chain couples TRBV7-2 to TRBJ2-3; a possible D gene is TRBD2 (6 bases). Trimming took 1 base from V and 8 from J, leaving 13 bases between them. The germline CDR1 and CDR2 sequences are SGHTA and FQGNSA. The CDR3 sequence is 14 residues long. CDR3 loop: CASSLGRPTSTQYF. The CDR3 nucleotides read TGTGCCAGCAGCTTAGGTCGGCCGACTAGTACGCAGTATTTT.

The chain is built from TRBV4-2 and TRBJ1-5; D is unclear. The CDR3 extends over 14 amino acids. V lost 0 bases and J 1 base, leaving 4 bases between the germline ends. Per the germline V gene, CDR1 is LGHNA and CDR2 is YNFKEQ. CDR3 nucleotides: TGTGCCAGCAGCCAAGACAGGAGCAATCAGCCCCAGCATTTT. This translates into CASSQDRSNQPQHF.

V usage is TRBV2 and J usage is TRBJ1-5; D is perhaps TRBD1 (5 bases). V lost 2 bases to trimming and J lost 3 bases, with 11 bases between them. The CDR3 length is 15 residues. Germline loops: CDR1 SNHLY, CDR2 FYNNEI. CDR3: CASSERGQYNQPQHF. The CDR3 DNA sequence: TGTGCCAGCAGTGAAAGGGGCCAGTACAATCAGCCCCAGCATTTT.

The J gene is TRBJ1-3, the V gene TRBV6-5; D unclear. The CDR3 spans 14 residues. Trimming stripped 2 bases from V and 8 bases from J, with 13 bases between. The V gene's germline CDR1 is MNHEY and CDR2 SVGAGI. Written as DNA, the CDR3 is TGTGCCAGCAGTTACGCTGGTCACGGGGACACCATATATTTT. This gives the protein CASSYAGHGDTIYF.

The chain couples TRBV27 to TRBJ2-3; D uncertain. The germline V and J ends were trimmed by 0 bases and 5 bases, with 12 bases remaining between them. Germline lookup yields CDR1 MNHEY and CDR2 SMNVEV (reference sequence). The CDR3 runs to 15 residues. The CDR3 DNA is TGTGCCAGCAGTTTATCCACATATGGCGGAGATACGCAGTATTTT. It specifies CASSLSTYGGDTQYF.

This chain joins TRBV7-2 and TRBJ1-2; 7 bases map to TRBD1. Trimming at V came to 2 bases and at J to 10 bases, leaving 10 bases not matched to a gene. CDR1 is SGHTA and CDR2 is FQGNSA in the germline V gene. The CDR3 extends over 14 amino acids. The CDR3 reads CASSLPAGQPHYTF. The CDR3 DNA sequence: TGTGCCAGCAGCTTACCCGCGGGACAGCCTCACTACACCTTC.

For the CDR3, the DNA is TGCAGTGCCGCTCCTATGGAGCAGTACTTC. This translates into CSAAPMEQYF. This chain uses TRBV20-1 with TRBJ2-7; D gene uncertain. V lost 6 bases, J lost 7 bases, and 10 bases lay in between. The CDR3 runs 10 residues. Germline V gives CDR1 DFQATT, CDR2 SNEGSKA (reference sequence).

The CDR3, as DNA: TGTGCCAGCTCACCACTCCCGGGTCACGAGCAGTACTTC. This gives the protein CASSPLPGHEQYF. The chain combines TRBV18 with TRBJ2-7; no clear D. The CDR3 runs 13 residues. Germline V gives CDR1 KGHSH, CDR2 LQKENI. Between the trimmed V and J ends, which lost 1 base and 5 bases, there was a span of 9 bases.

The chain combines TRBV27 with TRBJ1-2; 8 nucleotides agree with TRBD1. The J segment lost 6 bases and the V segment lost 10 bases, leaving 13 bases of the junction unmatched. Germline assignment: CDR1 MNHEY and CDR2 SMNVEV (reference sequence). This CDR3 comprises 14 residues. The DNA for the CDR3 is TGTGCCACCAGGGTTGGCAGGGGGCTGGATGGCTACACCTTC. Translating gives CATRVGRGLDGYTF.